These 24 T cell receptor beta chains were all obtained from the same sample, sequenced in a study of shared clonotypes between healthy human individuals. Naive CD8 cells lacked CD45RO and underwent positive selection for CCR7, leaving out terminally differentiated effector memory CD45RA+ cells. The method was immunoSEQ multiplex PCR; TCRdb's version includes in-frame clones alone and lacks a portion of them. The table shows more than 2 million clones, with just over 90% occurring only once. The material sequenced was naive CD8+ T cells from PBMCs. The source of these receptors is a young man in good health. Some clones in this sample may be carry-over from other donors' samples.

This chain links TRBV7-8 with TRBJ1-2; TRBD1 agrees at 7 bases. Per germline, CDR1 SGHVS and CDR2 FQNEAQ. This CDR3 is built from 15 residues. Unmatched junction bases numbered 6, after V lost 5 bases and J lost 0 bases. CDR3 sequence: CASSGGGQANYGYTF. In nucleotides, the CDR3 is TGTGCCAGCAGCGGGGGAGGACAGGCTAACTATGGCTACACCTTC.

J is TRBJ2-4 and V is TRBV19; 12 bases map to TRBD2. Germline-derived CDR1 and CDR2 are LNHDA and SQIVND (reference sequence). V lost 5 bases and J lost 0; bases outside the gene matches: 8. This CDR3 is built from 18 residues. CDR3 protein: CASSPPGLAGLAKNIQYF. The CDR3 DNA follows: TGTGCCAGTAGTCCACCGGGACTAGCGGGCCTAGCCAAAAACATTCAGTACTTC.

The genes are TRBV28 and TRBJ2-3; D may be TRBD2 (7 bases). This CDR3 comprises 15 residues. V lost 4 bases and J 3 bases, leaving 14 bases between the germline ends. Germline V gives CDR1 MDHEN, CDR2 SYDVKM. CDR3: CASSSDRTRTDTQYF. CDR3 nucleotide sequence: TGTGCCAGCAGTTCCGACAGGACTAGGACAGATACGCAGTATTTT.

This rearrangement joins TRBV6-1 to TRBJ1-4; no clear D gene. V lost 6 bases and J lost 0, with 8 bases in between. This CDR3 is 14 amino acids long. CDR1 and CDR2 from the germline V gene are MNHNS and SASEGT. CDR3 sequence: CASRSGTTNEKLFF. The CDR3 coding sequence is TGTGCCAGCAGGAGCGGAACAACTAATGAAAAACTGTTTTTT.

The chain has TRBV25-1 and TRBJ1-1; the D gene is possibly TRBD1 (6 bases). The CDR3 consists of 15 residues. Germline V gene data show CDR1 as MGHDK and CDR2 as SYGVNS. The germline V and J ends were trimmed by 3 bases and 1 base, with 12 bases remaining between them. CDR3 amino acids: CASSEPGGQNTEAFF. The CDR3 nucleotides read TGTGCCAGCAGTGAGCCGGGGGGACAGAACACTGAAGCTTTCTTT.

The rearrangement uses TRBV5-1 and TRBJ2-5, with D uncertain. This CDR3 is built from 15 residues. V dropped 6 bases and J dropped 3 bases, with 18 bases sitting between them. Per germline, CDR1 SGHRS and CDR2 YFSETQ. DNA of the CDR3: TGCGCCAGCATTCTTTGGCCGGGCGCTAAAGAGACCCAGTACTTC. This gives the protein CASILWPGAKETQYF. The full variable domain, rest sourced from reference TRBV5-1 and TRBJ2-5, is KAGVTQTPRYLIKTRGQQVTLSCSPISGHRSVSWYQQTPGQGLQFLFEYFSETQRNKGNFPGRFSGRQFSNSRSEMNVSTLELGDSALYLCASILWPGAKETQYFGPGTRLLVL.

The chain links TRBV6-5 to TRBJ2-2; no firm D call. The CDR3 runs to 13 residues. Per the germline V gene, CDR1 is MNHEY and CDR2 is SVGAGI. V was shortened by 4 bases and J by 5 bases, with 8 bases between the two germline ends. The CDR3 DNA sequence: TGTGCCAGCAGTTTCCCGGTGACCGGGGAGCTGTTTTTT. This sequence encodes CASSFPVTGELFF.

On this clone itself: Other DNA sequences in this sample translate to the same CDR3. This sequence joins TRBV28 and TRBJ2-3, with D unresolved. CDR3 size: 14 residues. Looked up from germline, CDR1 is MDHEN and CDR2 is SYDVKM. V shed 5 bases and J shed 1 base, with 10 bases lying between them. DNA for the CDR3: TGTGCCAGCAGTCCTGGCACGGGCACAGATACGCAGTATTTT. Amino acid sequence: CASSPGTGTDTQYF.

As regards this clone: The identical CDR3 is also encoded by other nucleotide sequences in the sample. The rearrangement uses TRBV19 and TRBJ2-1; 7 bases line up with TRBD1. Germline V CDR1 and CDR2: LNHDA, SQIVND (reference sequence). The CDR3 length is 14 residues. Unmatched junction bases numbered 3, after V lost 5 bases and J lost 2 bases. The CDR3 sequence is CASSAGTAYNEQFF. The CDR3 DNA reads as TGTGCCAGTAGTGCCGGGACAGCCTACAATGAGCAGTTCTTC.

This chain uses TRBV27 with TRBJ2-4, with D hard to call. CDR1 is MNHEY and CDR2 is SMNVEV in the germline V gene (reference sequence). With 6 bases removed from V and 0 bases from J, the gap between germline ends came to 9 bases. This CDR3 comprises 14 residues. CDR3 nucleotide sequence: TGTGCCAGCAGGAGTATCCTAGCCAAAAACATTCAGTACTTC. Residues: CASRSILAKNIQYF.

The CDR3 DNA is TGTGCCAGCAGCGTAGGCGGTAGCGGGAGTGGCGAGACCCAGTACTTC. Translated, it gives CASSVGGSGSGETQYF. The V and J genes are TRBV9 and TRBJ2-5; 9 nucleotides align to TRBD2. J was trimmed by 5 bases and V by 0 bases; bases with no gene match: 8. The CDR3 covers 16 residues. Germline V gives CDR1 SGDLS, CDR2 YYNGEE.

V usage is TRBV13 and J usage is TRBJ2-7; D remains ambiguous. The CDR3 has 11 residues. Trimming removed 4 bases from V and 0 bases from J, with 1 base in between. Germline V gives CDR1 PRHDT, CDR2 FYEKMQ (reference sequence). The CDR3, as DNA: TGTGCCAGCAGCTACTCCTACGAGCAGTACTTC. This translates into CASSYSYEQYF.

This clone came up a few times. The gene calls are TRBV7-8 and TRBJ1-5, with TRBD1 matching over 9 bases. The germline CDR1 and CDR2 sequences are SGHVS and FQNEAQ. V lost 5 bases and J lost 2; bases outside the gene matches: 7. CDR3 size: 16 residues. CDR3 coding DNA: TGTGCCAGCAGCGCCTGGGACAGGGATGGCAATCAGCCCCAGCATTTT. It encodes CASSAWDRDGNQPQHF.

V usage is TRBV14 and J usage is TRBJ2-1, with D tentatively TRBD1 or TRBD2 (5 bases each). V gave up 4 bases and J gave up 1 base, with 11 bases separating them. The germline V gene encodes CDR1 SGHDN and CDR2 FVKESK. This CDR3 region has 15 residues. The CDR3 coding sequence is TGTGCCAGCAGCCGTGGGGGTTGGTCCTACAATGAGCAGTTCTTC. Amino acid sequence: CASSRGGWSYNEQFF.

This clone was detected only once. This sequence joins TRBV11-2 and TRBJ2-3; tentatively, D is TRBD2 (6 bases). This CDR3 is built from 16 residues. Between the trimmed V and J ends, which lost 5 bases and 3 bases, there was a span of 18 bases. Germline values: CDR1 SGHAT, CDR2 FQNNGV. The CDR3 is CASSGRAGEGTDTQYF. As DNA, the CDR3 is TGTGCCAGCAGCGGGCGAGCGGGTGAGGGAACAGATACGCAGTATTTT.

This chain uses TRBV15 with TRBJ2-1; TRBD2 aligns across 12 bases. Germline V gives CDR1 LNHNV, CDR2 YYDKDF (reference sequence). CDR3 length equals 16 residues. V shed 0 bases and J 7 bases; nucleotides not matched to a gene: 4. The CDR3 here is CATSRETSGRSNEQFF. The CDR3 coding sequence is TGTGCCACCAGCAGAGAGACTAGCGGGAGATCAAATGAGCAGTTCTTC. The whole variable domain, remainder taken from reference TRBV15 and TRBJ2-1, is DAMVIQNPRYQVTQFGKPVTLSCSQTLNHNVMYWYQQKSSQAPKLLFHYYDKDFNNEADTPDNFQSRRPNTSFCFLDIRSPGLGDTAMYLCATSRETSGRSNEQFFGPGTRLTVL.

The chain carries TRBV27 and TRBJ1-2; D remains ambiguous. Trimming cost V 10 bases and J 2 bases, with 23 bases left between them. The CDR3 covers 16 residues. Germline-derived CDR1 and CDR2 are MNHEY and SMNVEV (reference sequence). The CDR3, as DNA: TGTGCCACCTCGTCAGGACCAACTTACGGAAACTATGGCTACACCTTC. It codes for CATSSGPTYGNYGYTF.

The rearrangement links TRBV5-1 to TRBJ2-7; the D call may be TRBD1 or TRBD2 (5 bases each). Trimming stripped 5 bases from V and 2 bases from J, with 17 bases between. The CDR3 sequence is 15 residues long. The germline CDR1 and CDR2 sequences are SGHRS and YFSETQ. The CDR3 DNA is TGCGCCAGCAGAATAGGTACAGGACTCACCTACGAGCAGTACTTC. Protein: CASRIGTGLTYEQYF.

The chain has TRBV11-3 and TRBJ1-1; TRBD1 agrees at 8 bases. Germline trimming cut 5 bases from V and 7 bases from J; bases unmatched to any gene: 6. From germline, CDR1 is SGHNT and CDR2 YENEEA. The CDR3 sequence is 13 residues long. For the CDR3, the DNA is TGTGCCAGCAGCGGGGGACAGGAGAGTGAAGCTTTCTTT. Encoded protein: CASSGGQESEAFF.

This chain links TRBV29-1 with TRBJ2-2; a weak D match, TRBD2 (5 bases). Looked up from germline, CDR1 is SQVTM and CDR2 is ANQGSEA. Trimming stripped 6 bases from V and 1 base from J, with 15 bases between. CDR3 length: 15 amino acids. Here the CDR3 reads CSVTSGGGNTGELFF. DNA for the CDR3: TGCAGCGTCACAAGCGGCGGTGGGAACACCGGGGAGCTGTTTTTT.

The CDR3 loop reads CASSRERSTDTQYF. The DNA for the CDR3 is TGTGCCAGCTCACGGGAGAGGAGCACAGATACGCAGTATTTT. This chain connects TRBV18 to TRBJ2-3; D is perhaps TRBD2 (5 bases). The CDR3 loop spans 14 amino acids. Germline CDR1 KGHSH, CDR2 LQKENI. V was trimmed by 4 bases and J by 0 bases, leaving 8 bases between them.

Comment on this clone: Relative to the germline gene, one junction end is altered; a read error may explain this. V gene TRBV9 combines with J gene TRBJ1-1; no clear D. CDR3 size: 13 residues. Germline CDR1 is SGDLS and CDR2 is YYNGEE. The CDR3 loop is CASRVVANTEAFF. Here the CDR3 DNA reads TGTGCCAGCAGAGTAGTTGCTAACACTGAAGCTTTCTTT.

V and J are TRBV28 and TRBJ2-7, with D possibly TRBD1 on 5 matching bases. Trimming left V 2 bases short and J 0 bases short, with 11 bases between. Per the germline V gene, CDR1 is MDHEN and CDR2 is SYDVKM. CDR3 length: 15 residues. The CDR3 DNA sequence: TGTGCCAGCAGTTTAAGGGGCTTTCGCTCCTACGAGCAGTACTTC. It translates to CASSLRGFRSYEQYF.

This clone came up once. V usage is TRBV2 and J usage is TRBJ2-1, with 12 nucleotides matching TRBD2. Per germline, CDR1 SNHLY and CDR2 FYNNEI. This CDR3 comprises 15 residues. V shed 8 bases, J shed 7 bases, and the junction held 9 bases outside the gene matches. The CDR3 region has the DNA TGTGCCAGCCCTCTAGCGGGAGGGAATAAGAATGAGCAGTTCTTC. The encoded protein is CASPLAGGNKNEQFF.